Shown below are 24 T cell receptor beta chains from a single sample sequenced in a study of control samples from healthy donors and cancer patients. Sequenced by immunoSEQ multiplex PCR; TCRdb stores in-frame clones only, minus some. The repertoire has about 84,000 clones, 80% to 90% of them found once; the top ten carry approximately 10%. Sequenced input: PBMCs. The receptors shown here come from a man aged 60 to 69 with head and neck cancer.

The J gene is TRBJ2-1, the V gene TRBV11-2, with D maybe TRBD2 (6 bases). The CDR3 loop spans 15 amino acids. V was shortened by 5 bases and J by 8 bases, with 19 bases between the two germline ends. The germline gives CDR1 SGHAT, CDR2 FQNNGV. In nucleotides, the CDR3 is TGTGCCAGCAGCCTCCGATCCGGGAGAGTATATGAGCAGTTCTTC. Amino acids: CASSLRSGRVYEQFF.

This clone was counted a single time. The chain uses TRBV5-1 and TRBJ2-7; 7 bases agree with TRBD1. With 0 bases clipped from V and 4 bases from J, the junction kept 7 bases outside the gene matches. The CDR3 contains 15 residues. Germline V lookup: CDR1 SGHRS, CDR2 YFSETQ. CDR3 DNA: TGCGCCAGCAGCTTGGCCACAGGGGAAATATACGAGCAGTACTTC. It specifies CASSLATGEIYEQYF.

The rearrangement joins TRBV10-3 to TRBJ2-6, with a tentative D call TRBD1 (6 bases). Trimming took 2 bases from V and 1 from J, leaving 21 bases between them. The germline CDR1 and CDR2 sequences are ENHRY and SYGVKD. This CDR3 is built from 20 residues. CDR3: CAISERRTALVRSGANVLTF. The CDR3 DNA is TGTGCCATCAGTGAGCGTAGGACAGCCCTCGTCCGGTCTGGGGCCAACGTCCTGACTTTC.

The table lists this clone with a count of one. V is TRBV20-1 and J is TRBJ1-2, with TRBD1 as a possible D gene (5 bases). V gave up 6 bases and J gave up 8 bases, with 13 bases separating them. The CDR3 is 11 amino acids. Germline V gene lookup returns CDR1 DFQATT and CDR2 SNEGSKA (reference sequence). The CDR3 bases are TGCAGTGCCGTTGACAGAGGGGGCTACACCTTC. Translating it yields CSAVDRGGYTF.

The chain employs TRBV19 and TRBJ2-1; D might be TRBD1 or TRBD2, each matching 5 bases. CDR3 length: 15 amino acids. V was trimmed by 7 bases and J by 9 bases, leaving 22 bases between them. The germline gives CDR1 LNHDA, CDR2 SQIVND (reference sequence). The CDR3 DNA sequence: TGTGCCAGTAAGACGCTAGCTGTGGGTGGGGGTGAGCAGTTCTTC. Translated, it gives CASKTLAVGGGEQFF.

The chain employs TRBV12-5 and TRBJ2-7; D gene uncertain. V was cut by 3 bases and J by 5 bases, with 11 bases left in between. The CDR3 is 13 residues long. The V gene's germline CDR1 is LGHNT and CDR2 FRNRAP. This chain's CDR3 is CASGLSQSHEQYF. CDR3 DNA: TGTGCTAGTGGTTTAAGTCAATCCCACGAGCAGTACTTC.

The chain combines TRBV14 with TRBJ2-7; 8 positions match TRBD2. Trimming at V came to 1 base and at J to 6 bases, leaving 5 bases not matched to a gene. There are 14 residues in the CDR3. Germline V gives CDR1 SGHDN, CDR2 FVKESK. The CDR3 sequence: CASSQVAGWREQYF. Here the CDR3 DNA reads TGTGCCAGCAGCCAAGTAGCGGGATGGCGCGAGCAGTACTTC.

This chain links TRBV4-1 with TRBJ1-4; possible D gene TRBD1, 5 bases. Germline V CDR1 and CDR2: MGHRA, YSYEKL. V was shortened by 4 bases and J by 6 bases, with 18 bases between the two germline ends. The CDR3 sequence is 16 residues long. The CDR3 DNA follows: TGCGCCAGCAGCCCCGTCGGGGGTGGGACGGATGAAAAACTGTTTTTT. Amino acids: CASSPVGGGTDEKLFF.

V and J are TRBV4-1 and TRBJ1-5, with 7 positions matching TRBD1. Germline V gives CDR1 MGHRA, CDR2 YSYEKL. Unmatched junction bases numbered 11, after V lost 1 base and J lost 5 bases. The CDR3 spans 17 residues. The CDR3 is CASSQGVGRTGHQPQHF. CDR3 nucleotide sequence: TGCGCCAGCAGCCAAGGTGTTGGAAGGACAGGCCATCAGCCCCAGCATTTT.

V gene TRBV10-1 combines with J gene TRBJ2-1, with TRBD1 identical over 9 bases. The germline V gene encodes CDR1 WNHNN and CDR2 SYGVQD (reference sequence). V trimming: 6 bases; J trimming: 6 bases; junction bases outside the gene matches: 6. The CDR3 runs to 14 residues. The CDR3 loop reads CASRDGTGSNEQFF. The DNA of the CDR3 is TGCGCCAGCAGGGATGGGACAGGGTCCAATGAGCAGTTCTTC.

This chain links TRBV28 with TRBJ2-1; unclear D gene. The CDR3 contains 15 residues. Germline-derived CDR1 and CDR2 are MDHEN and SYDVKM. Trimming cost V 2 bases and J 6 bases, with 14 bases left between them. CDR3 sequence reads: CASSLDLQFSNEQFF. CDR3 bases: TGTGCCAGCAGTTTAGACCTCCAGTTTTCCAATGAGCAGTTCTTC.

The chain is built from TRBV5-1 and TRBJ2-7; TRBD2 agrees at 11 bases. CDR3 length: 14 residues. CDR1 SGHRS and CDR2 YFSETQ come from the germline V gene. V dropped 7 bases and J dropped 6; count of bases not matched to a gene: 9. CDR3 protein: CASRENLAGGEQYF. The CDR3 coding sequence is TGCGCCAGCCGCGAGAATCTAGCGGGAGGCGAGCAGTACTTC.

The chain has TRBV3-1 (or the pseudogene TRBV3-2) and TRBJ1-2, with 8 bases that match TRBD1. Germline CDR1 is LGHDT and CDR2 is YNNKEL (reference sequence). The CDR3 totals 15 residues. With V trimmed by 1 base and J by 8 bases, 9 bases remained unmatched. CDR3 sequence (DNA): TGTGCCAGCAGCCAAGGGGGACAGGTCCTCTTCGGCTACACCTTC. Translated: CASSQGGQVLFGYTF.

The genes are TRBV15 and TRBJ2-3, with 11 nucleotides matching TRBD1. Germline CDR1 LNHNV, CDR2 YYDKDF (reference sequence). The CDR3 spans 20 residues. The V and J ends lost 0 bases and 1 base, in that order; junction bases with no gene match: 12. CDR3 sequence reads: CATSRDSLRGQGVGTDTQYF. The CDR3 nucleotides are TGTGCCACCAGCAGAGATTCCCTCCGGGGACAGGGGGTTGGCACAGATACGCAGTATTTT.

Points on this clone: This CDR3 is also generated by other DNA sequences in the sample. This chain connects TRBV5-1 to TRBJ2-5; no firm D call. The CDR3 is 11 residues long. The ends were cut back, 1 base at V and 2 bases at J, with 0 bases in the middle. Germline V gene sequence: CDR1 SGHRS, CDR2 YFSETQ. The CDR3 reads CASSLQETQYF. Here the CDR3 DNA reads TGCGCCAGCAGCTTGCAAGAGACCCAGTACTTC. Full variable domain (remainder filled in from reference TRBV5-1 and TRBJ2-5): KAGVTQTPRYLIKTRGQQVTLSCSPISGHRSVSWYQQTPGQGLQFLFEYFSETQRNKGNFPGRFSGRQFSNSRSEMNVSTLELGDSALYLCASSLQETQYFGPGTRLLVL.

This clone was seen a handful of times. This chain connects TRBV19 to TRBJ2-3; 12 positions match TRBD1. The V and J ends lost 5 bases and 4 bases, in that order; junction bases with no gene match: 7. The germline CDR1 and CDR2 sequences are LNHDA and SQIVND (reference sequence). The CDR3 is 16 amino acids. This chain's CDR3 is CASSLRGQGAADTQYF. DNA for the CDR3: TGTGCCAGTAGTCTCAGGGGACAGGGGGCTGCAGATACGCAGTATTTT.

This clone showed up just a few times. The chain carries TRBV5-6 and TRBJ2-7; the match to TRBD2 covers 14 bases. Losses at the gene ends were 4 bases for V and 3 bases for J; bases not matched to a gene: 0. This CDR3 is built from 14 residues. From germline, CDR1 is SGHDT and CDR2 YYEEEE. This CDR3 reads CASSGTSGSYEQYF. CDR3 bases: TGTGCCAGCAGCGGGACTAGCGGGAGCTACGAGCAGTACTTC.

This clone was observed a single time. The V call is TRBV5-1, the J call TRBJ2-1; 11 bases match TRBD2. Germline CDR1 is SGHRS and CDR2 is YFSETQ. CDR3 length: 16 amino acids. Trimming at V came to 0 bases and at J to 5 bases, leaving 4 bases not matched to a gene. The DNA of the CDR3 is TGCGCCAGCAGCTTGGGTGGGACTAGCGGTAACAATGAGCAGTTCTTC. Its protein is CASSLGGTSGNNEQFF.

This clone was recorded once. V and J are TRBV16 and TRBJ2-7, with a possible D match to TRBD1 (5 bases). The germline V gene encodes CDR1 KGHSY and CDR2 FQNENV. This CDR3 comprises 11 residues. V lost 2 bases and J lost 7, with 6 bases in between. The CDR3 DNA reads TGTGCCAGCAGCCAACAGGGAGAGCAGTACTTC. Amino acids: CASSQQGEQYF. Full variable domain (outside the CDR3, taken from reference TRBV16 and TRBJ2-7): GEEVAQTPKHLVRGEGQKAKLYCAPIKGHSYVFWYQQVLKNEFKFLISFQNENVFDETGMPKERFSAKCLPNSPCSLEIQATKLEDSAVYFCASSQQGEQYFGPGTRLTVT.

The gene calls are TRBV9 and TRBJ2-1; 7 positions match TRBD2. V shed 0 bases and J 7 bases; nucleotides not matched to a gene: 4. Per the germline V gene, CDR1 is SGDLS and CDR2 is YYNGEE. CDR3 length equals 14 residues. CDR3 in DNA: TGTGCCAGCAGCGTAGGCGGGAGTGAGAATGAGCAGTTCTTC. The encoded protein is CASSVGGSENEQFF.

This clone rates as medium-sized. As DNA, the CDR3 is TGTGCCAGCAGCTTGGGTTTAGGGGACGGGCAGTTCTTC. Its protein product is CASSLGLGDGQFF. This chain joins TRBV5-6 and TRBJ2-1; D possibly uses TRBD1 or TRBD2 (5 bases each). From germline, CDR1 is SGHDT and CDR2 YYEEEE. The V end lost 0 bases, the J end lost 12 bases, and 13 bases lay between the germline ends. CDR3 length: 13 amino acids.

This clone has just one count. The genes are TRBV11-2 and TRBJ2-7, with D tentatively TRBD2 (6 bases). Germline V gene lookup returns CDR1 SGHAT and CDR2 FQNNGV. Trimming removed 6 bases at V and 0 bases at J, with 18 bases between. CDR3 length: 16 amino acids. DNA for the CDR3: TGTGCCAGCAGTCAAGGTGGCGGGGCTTCCTCCTACGAGCAGTACTTC. Residues: CASSQGGGASSYEQYF.

This chain uses TRBV6-5 with TRBJ2-1; D call uncertain. Germline CDR1 and CDR2: MNHEY and SVGAGI. The length of the CDR3 is 16 residues. Trimming took off 0 bases at V and 2 bases at J, with 11 bases between the two ends. CDR3 DNA sequence: TGTGCCAGCAGTTACTCTCCCGCGGAACCCTACAATGAGCAGTTCTTC. Amino acids: CASSYSPAEPYNEQFF.

The rearrangement joins TRBV12-5 to TRBJ2-1, with D possibly matching TRBD2 (6 bases). Germline CDR1 and CDR2: LGHNT and FRNRAP. V gave up 3 bases and J gave up 0 bases, with 9 bases separating them. The CDR3 has 15 residues. CDR3 coding DNA: TGTGCTAGTGGTTTCGGACTATACTCCTACAATGAGCAGTTCTTC. This sequence encodes CASGFGLYSYNEQFF.